A single T cell receptor beta chain is shown here with its context. Germline trimming cut 1 base from V and 5 bases from J; bases unmatched to any gene: 10. CDR3 length: 16 residues. Germline V gives CDR1 SGHRS, CDR2 YFSETQ. Original methodology: By means of reference gene primer amplification, nucleated cell counts were estimated. Repertoires were generated with immunoSEQ multiplex PCR, while TCRdb's copy carries only in-frame clones and drops some. The V and J calls and clone size come from that table; D and trimming were worked out from the DNA. This table has some 220,000 clones, 80% to 85% appearing once. The data were taken from a study of blood T cell repertoires in COVID-19. Whole-study context: COVID-19 samples, acute and convalescent, were from the United States, Italy and Spain. In each case, the material was cDNA or gDNA derived from T cells, B-cell-depleted T cells, or PBMCs.

The source of this sequence is a woman aged 55-70 years who had recovered from COVID-19. This chain links TRBV5-1 with TRBJ2-7; the match to TRBD1 covers 9 bases. The material sequenced was peripheral blood. The CDR3 bases are TGCGCCAGCAGCTTGTCCGGGACAGGGCTCATGGACGAGCAGTACTTC. Protein: CASSLSGTGLMDEQYF.